The subject of this entry is one T cell receptor (beta chain). The trim removed 7 bases at V and 4 bases at J, leaving 7 bases unmatched. The CDR3 has 13 residues. This sample was included in a study of blood T cell repertoires in COVID-19. Original analysis: Amplified reference gene primers provided the basis for estimating nucleated cell counts. Repertoires were generated with immunoSEQ multiplex PCR, while TCRdb's copy carries only in-frame clones and drops some. Clone size and V and J calls were adopted from that table, with D and trimming inferred from the DNA. The data show under 200,000 clones, about 85% seen once.

The source material was PBMCs or T cells enriched from blood (not recorded which). The V call is TRBV12-3 or TRBV12-4, the J call TRBJ2-7, with 7 bases that match TRBD2. The receptor was isolated from a woman in her forties or fifties who had recovered from COVID-19. CDR3 in DNA: TGTGCCAGCACCCGGGGAGGGGAATACGAGCAGTACTTC. It encodes CASTRGGEYEQYF.